Below, one T cell receptor beta chain is given with its context. Sequencing was performed with immunoSEQ multiplex PCR; in TCRdb, only in-frame clones are kept and a portion is missing. There are about 230,000 clones in the sample; 83% occur only once, and around 1.3% lies in the top ten. The sample is drawn from a study of blood T cell repertoires in COVID-19. Study overall: COVID-19 samples from acute and convalescent phases originated in the United States, Italy and Spain. T cells, B-cell-depleted T cells, or PBMCs provided the cDNA or gDNA that served as material.

J gave up 1 base and V 3 bases, and 8 bases lay outside the gene matches. From germline, CDR1 is SGHTA and CDR2 FQGNSA. The CDR3 sequence is 16 residues long. Enrolment of Seattle patients took place during active infection, and they were followed longitudinally. The rearrangement links TRBV7-2 to TRBJ2-7, with 8 bases matching TRBD2. Sequenced material: peripheral blood. The TCR was taken from a woman between 25 and 40 years old with COVID-19, enrolled during active disease. The CDR3 loop is CASSFDSGALSYEQYF. CDR3 sequence (DNA): TGTGCCAGCAGCTTCGATAGCGGGGCCCTGTCCTACGAGCAGTACTTC.